Presented here are 32 T cell receptor beta chains from one specimen sequenced in a study of T cell changes during pregnancy in multiple sclerosis. Measured with immunoSEQ multiplex PCR; TCRdb has only the in-frame clones, and not every one. This sample has 35,000 to 55,000 clones; around 95% occur once, and the top ten carry under 4.5%. This specimen was CD8+ T cells from peripheral blood mononuclear cells, taken after pregnancy. Receptors originate from a female donor with multiple sclerosis, enrolled in a pregnancy study.

V usage is TRBV7-6 and J usage is TRBJ2-3; TRBD2 aligns across 9 bases. V lost 1 base, J lost 4 bases, and 3 bases stayed unmatched. This CDR3 is built from 15 residues. Germline V CDR1 and CDR2: SGHVS, FNYEAQ. The CDR3 loop reads CASSLGGGGADTQYF. DNA of the CDR3: TGTGCCAGCAGCTTAGGGGGCGGGGGGGCAGATACGCAGTATTTT.

The V call is TRBV5-5, the J call TRBJ2-7; 10 bases map to TRBD2. The V gene's germline CDR1 is SGHKS and CDR2 YYEKEE (reference sequence). V lost 3 bases to trimming and J lost 2 bases; unmatched junction nucleotides: 2. CDR3 length: 14 residues. CDR3 nucleotide sequence: TGTGCCAGCAGCTCTAGCGGGAGAGCCTACGAGCAGTACTTC. This translates into CASSSSGRAYEQYF.

The V gene is TRBV7-9, the J gene TRBJ2-2; D uncertain. The CDR3 is made up of 15 amino acids. Trimming removed 4 bases from V and 7 bases from J, with 16 bases in between. The germline gives CDR1 SEHNR, CDR2 FQNEAQ (reference sequence). CDR3 coding DNA: TGTGCCAGCAGCTCCGTTCGAGGAATGGGCGGGGAGCTGTTTTTT. This encodes CASSSVRGMGGELFF.

CDR3 residues: CASSQDGGVSVNEQFF. CDR3 nucleotides: TGCGCCAGCAGCCAAGATGGGGGGGTATCGGTTAATGAGCAGTTCTTC. The rearrangement joins TRBV4-1 to TRBJ2-1; the match to TRBD2 covers 7 bases. CDR3 length equals 16 residues. The ends lost 0 bases at V and 7 bases at J; junction bases unmatched: 9. The germline V gene encodes CDR1 MGHRA and CDR2 YSYEKL.

The chain joins TRBV5-5 to TRBJ2-3; D gene uncertain. This CDR3 is 11 amino acids long. The V and J ends lost 5 bases and 6 bases respectively, with 7 bases between them. Germline V CDR1 and CDR2: SGHKS, YYEKEE (reference sequence). In nucleotides, the CDR3 is TGTGCCAGCAGGAGTGAGGATACGCAGTATTTT. Its translation: CASRSEDTQYF. Complete variable domain (other parts from reference TRBV5-5 and TRBJ2-3): DAGVTQSPTHLIKTRGQQVTLRCSPISGHKSVSWYQQVLGQGPQFIFQYYEKEERGRGNFPDRFSARQFPNYSSELNVNALLLGDSALYLCASRSEDTQYFGPGTRLTVL.

The chain couples TRBV19 to TRBJ2-3, with TRBD1 identical over 8 bases. The V and J ends lost 6 bases and 4 bases, in that order; junction bases with no gene match: 6. This CDR3 contains 14 residues. Germline V CDR1 and CDR2: LNHDA, SQIVND (reference sequence). CDR3 protein: CASSSGQGPDTQYF. CDR3 DNA sequence: TGTGCCAGTAGCTCTGGACAGGGCCCAGATACGCAGTATTTT.

The V call is TRBV6-1, the J call TRBJ2-2; D is possibly TRBD1 (6 bases). Germline V lookup: CDR1 MNHNS, CDR2 SASEGT. This CDR3 contains 14 residues. CDR3 protein: CVSRAGANTGELFF. The CDR3 DNA sequence: TGTGTCTCGAGGGCAGGGGCGAACACCGGGGAGCTGTTTTTT.

V and J are TRBV11-2 and TRBJ2-5, with 10 positions matching TRBD2. V dropped 6 bases and J dropped 1; count of bases not matched to a gene: 11. Germline V gene data show CDR1 as SGHAT and CDR2 as FQNNGV. CDR3 length equals 17 residues. CDR3 in amino acids: CASSPVASGGSQETQYF. The CDR3 DNA sequence: TGTGCCAGCAGTCCAGTGGCTAGCGGGGGAAGCCAAGAGACCCAGTACTTC.

The chain has TRBV18 and TRBJ2-1; D gene ambiguous. Per germline, CDR1 KGHSH and CDR2 LQKENI. The ends were cut back, 2 bases at V and 10 bases at J, with 21 bases in the middle. The CDR3 runs to 16 residues. The CDR3, as DNA: TGTGCCAGCTCACCATCCCATAGAGCCGTATTAAGCGAGCAGTTCTTC. It translates to CASSPSHRAVLSEQFF.

This clone was recorded only once. The V gene is TRBV27, the J gene TRBJ1-5; D possibly corresponds to TRBD1 (6 bases). Germline CDR1 is MNHEY and CDR2 is SMNVEV (reference sequence). CDR3 length: 15 residues. Trimming cost V 3 bases and J 0 bases, with 9 bases left between them. CDR3 amino acids: CASSLDRDSNQPQHF. CDR3 sequence (DNA): TGTGCCAGCAGTTTGGACAGAGATAGCAATCAGCCCCAGCATTTT.

The chain has TRBV7-8 and TRBJ2-5; 10 nucleotides match TRBD1. The CDR3 length is 14 residues. Losses at the gene ends were 1 base for V and 5 bases for J; bases not matched to a gene: 1. Germline-derived CDR1 and CDR2 are SGHVS and FQNEAQ. CDR3 nucleotide sequence: TGTGCCAGCAGCTTAGGGGGACAGGGGGAGACCCAGTACTTC. This translates into CASSLGGQGETQYF.

The CDR3 reads CASSLAGTGDEQYF. DNA for the CDR3: TGTGCCAGCAGTCTCGCCGGGACAGGGGACGAGCAGTACTTC. This sequence joins TRBV6-1 and TRBJ2-7; 10 nucleotides align to TRBD1. The germline V gene has CDR1 MNHNS and CDR2 SASEGT. The CDR3 is 14 amino acids. V trimming: 5 bases; J trimming: 5 bases; junction bases outside the gene matches: 6.

This clone was counted once. CDR3 amino acids: CAWNHGAGLTDTQYF. DNA of the CDR3: TGTGCCTGGAACCACGGAGCGGGACTCACAGATACGCAGTATTTT. This rearrangement joins TRBV30 to TRBJ2-3; 7 positions agree with TRBD2. The CDR3 consists of 15 residues. CDR1 is GTSNPN and CDR2 is SVGIG in the germline V gene (reference sequence). V trimming: 4 bases; J trimming: 2 bases; junction bases outside the gene matches: 9.

The rearrangement joins TRBV5-6 to TRBJ1-6; D not certain. Germline V gene sequence: CDR1 SGHDT, CDR2 YYEEEE. This CDR3 has 12 residues. Trimming took off 4 bases at V and 13 bases at J, with 12 bases between the two ends. CDR3 protein: CASSGPGEPLHF. The DNA for the CDR3 is TGTGCCAGCAGCGGTCCCGGAGAGCCCCTCCACTTT.

The chain combines TRBV2 with TRBJ2-5, with 11 bases matching TRBD2. Trimming cost V 6 bases and J 5 bases; bases outside gene matches: 8. CDR3 length equals 15 residues. Germline lookup yields CDR1 SNHLY and CDR2 FYNNEI. CDR3 amino acids: CASRATSGRRETQYF. Written as DNA, the CDR3 is TGTGCCAGCAGGGCTACTAGCGGGAGACGGGAGACCCAGTACTTC.

The V and J genes are TRBV19 and TRBJ1-1; 8 bases map to TRBD1. V lost 1 base and J lost 4; bases outside the gene matches: 2. The germline V gene encodes CDR1 LNHDA and CDR2 SQIVND (reference sequence). CDR3 length: 14 amino acids. Written as DNA, the CDR3 is TGTGCCAGTAGTATAGGGACAGGGACCACTGAAGCTTTCTTT. Its translation is CASSIGTGTTEAFF.

The V call is TRBV9, the J call TRBJ1-2; 12 positions agree with TRBD1. V shed 0 bases, J shed 5 bases, and the junction held 5 bases outside the gene matches. Germline CDR1 reads SGDLS; CDR2 reads YYNGEE. This CDR3 is built from 16 residues. CDR3 sequence (DNA): TGTGCCAGCAGCGTAGAGGGACAGGGGGCTCCTTATGGCTACACCTTC. Protein sequence: CASSVEGQGAPYGYTF.

This chain uses TRBV19 with TRBJ1-2; possible D gene TRBD1, 6 bases. This CDR3 region has 14 residues. V was pared by 7 bases and J by 3 bases, with 15 bases between. Germline CDR1 reads LNHDA; CDR2 reads SQIVND (reference sequence). The CDR3 nucleotides read TGTGCCAGTATCCCCACAGGGTCCGACTATGGCTACACCTTC. Protein sequence: CASIPTGSDYGYTF.

This clone was seen once. The chain links TRBV27 to TRBJ1-1, with TRBD1 identical over 7 bases. The junction had 8 bases not matched to a gene; V was cut back by 5 bases and J by 5 bases. CDR1 and CDR2 (germline): MNHEY, SMNVEV (reference sequence). The CDR3 extends over 14 amino acids. The CDR3 DNA is TGTGCCAGCAGTCCCACAGGGGTACGGACTGAAGCTTTCTTT. This encodes CASSPTGVRTEAFF.

This sequence joins TRBV2 and TRBJ1-4; tentative D call: TRBD1 (5 bases). Deletions cut 0 bases from V and 1 base from J, with 9 bases between. The CDR3 is 16 residues long. CDR1 and CDR2 (germline): SNHLY, FYNNEI. The CDR3 sequence is CASSEAGGLTNEKLFF. In DNA, the CDR3 is TGTGCCAGCAGTGAAGCTGGGGGGTTAACTAATGAAAAACTGTTTTTT. The whole variable domain, remainder taken from reference TRBV2 and TRBJ1-4, is EPEVTQTPSHQVTQMGQEVILRCVPISNHLYFYWYRQILGQKVEFLVSFYNNEISEKSEIFDDQFSVERPDGSNFTLKIRSTKLEDSAMYFCASSEAGGLTNEKLFFGSGTQLSVL.

This chain joins TRBV9 and TRBJ2-7, with no clear D. This CDR3 has 11 amino acids. V dropped 4 bases and J dropped 2 bases, with 4 bases sitting between them. From germline, CDR1 is SGDLS and CDR2 YYNGEE. Here the CDR3 DNA reads TGTGCCAGCAGCCCGGCCTACGAGCAGTACTTC. It is translated as CASSPAYEQYF.

V usage is TRBV15 and J usage is TRBJ2-3; 12 nucleotides match TRBD2. Germline V gives CDR1 LNHNV, CDR2 YYDKDF (reference sequence). After removal of 8 bases from V and 2 bases from J, the junction contained 11 bases not matched to a gene. The CDR3 extends over 17 amino acids. The CDR3 is CATFTSSGGATTDTQYF. In DNA, the CDR3 is TGTGCCACCTTCACCTCTAGCGGGGGGGCCACCACAGATACGCAGTATTTT.

This clone was detected only once. The gene calls are TRBV4-2 and TRBJ2-3; 10 bases agree with TRBD2. Germline V lookup: CDR1 LGHNA, CDR2 YNFKEQ. CDR3 length: 14 amino acids. Trimming at V came to 4 bases and at J to 3 bases, leaving 1 base not matched to a gene. CDR3 bases: TGTGCCAGCAGCCCAGCGGGGGGGACAGATACGCAGTATTTT. This gives the protein CASSPAGGTDTQYF.

This clone was seen only once. V is TRBV27 and J is TRBJ1-2, with D tentatively TRBD1 (6 bases). The CDR3 extends over 12 amino acids. With 4 bases removed from V and 8 bases from J, the gap between germline ends came to 11 bases. Germline loops: CDR1 MNHEY, CDR2 SMNVEV (reference sequence). CDR3 in amino acids: CASSSGGPGYTF. In nucleotides, the CDR3 is TGTGCCAGCAGTTCCGGGGGGCCGGGCTACACCTTC.

This clone is a singleton in its sample. V usage is TRBV5-1 and J usage is TRBJ2-5; a weak D match, TRBD1 (5 bases). The CDR3 consists of 17 residues. V was pared by 2 bases and J by 1 base, with 18 bases between. CDR1 is SGHRS, CDR2 YFSETQ, per germline. The CDR3 region has the DNA TGCGCCAGCAGCTTCTTTGCTAGTTTGGGGCCCCAAGAGACCCAGTACTTC. Its protein product is CASSFFASLGPQETQYF.

The chain carries TRBV7-9 and TRBJ1-1; D not resolved. Looked up from germline, CDR1 is SEHNR and CDR2 is FQNEAQ (reference sequence). Trimming removed 6 bases from V and 2 bases from J, with 4 bases in between. CDR3 length: 11 amino acids. The CDR3 reads CASRANTEAFF. For the CDR3, the DNA is TGTGCCAGCAGGGCAAACACTGAAGCTTTCTTT.

The gene calls are TRBV6-1 and TRBJ1-1, with a possible D match to TRBD1 (5 bases). Germline CDR1 MNHNS, CDR2 SASEGT. Between the trimmed V and J ends, which lost 2 bases and 1 base, there was a span of 14 bases. This CDR3 has 16 residues. The CDR3 is CASSESHYRGNTEAFF. DNA of the CDR3: TGTGCCAGCAGTGAATCTCATTATAGGGGGAACACTGAAGCTTTCTTT.

V gene TRBV28 combines with J gene TRBJ2-7; 8 nucleotides align to TRBD1. There are 14 residues in the CDR3. Losses at the gene ends were 4 bases for V and 2 bases for J; bases not matched to a gene: 4. Germline values: CDR1 MDHEN, CDR2 SYDVKM. The CDR3, as DNA: TGTGCCAGCAGTTCTGGACAGGGCCCCTACGAGCAGTACTTC. It yields the protein CASSSGQGPYEQYF. Complete variable domain (other parts from reference TRBV28 and TRBJ2-7): DVKVTQSSRYLVKRTGEKVFLECVQDMDHENMFWYRQDPGLGLRLIYFSYDVKMKEKGDIPEGYSVSREKKERFSLILESASTNQTSMYLCASSSGQGPYEQYFGPGTRLTVT.

The chain combines TRBV15 with TRBJ2-3, with 13 positions matching TRBD2. The CDR3 is made up of 17 amino acids. J gave up 4 bases and V 3 bases, and 7 bases lay outside the gene matches. CDR1 is LNHNV and CDR2 is YYDKDF in the germline V gene (reference sequence). The CDR3 DNA reads TGTGCCACCAGCAGTCCGACTAGCGGGGGGTTCTCAGATACGCAGTATTTT. It yields the protein CATSSPTSGGFSDTQYF.

The CDR3 bases are TGTGCCAGCAGCTCCCTAGGAGCCCGCGAGCAGTACTTC. Translation gives CASSSLGAREQYF. This chain joins TRBV7-6 and TRBJ2-7; no definite D call. CDR1 and CDR2 (germline): SGHVS, FNYEAQ. The length of the CDR3 is 13 residues. The ends were cut back, 4 bases at V and 6 bases at J, with 13 bases in the middle.

The chain's CDR3 is CASSELGTSGGNEQFF. The CDR3 DNA is TGTGCCAGCAGTGAATTAGGGACTAGCGGGGGCAATGAGCAGTTCTTC. The chain couples TRBV25-1 to TRBJ2-1; 14 positions match TRBD2. The CDR3 has 16 residues. Germline V gene lookup returns CDR1 MGHDK and CDR2 SYGVNS. V trimming: 1 base; J trimming: 6 bases; junction bases outside the gene matches: 2. The variable domain in full, completed from reference TRBV25-1 and TRBJ2-1, reads EADIYQTPRYLVIGTGKKITLECSQTMGHDKMYWYQQDPGMELHLIHYSYGVNSTEKGDLSSESTVSRIRTEHFPLTLESARPSHTSQYLCASSELGTSGGNEQFFGPGTRLTVL.

V is TRBV9 and J is TRBJ2-1; the D gene is possibly TRBD2 (6 bases). This CDR3 region has 15 residues. The V and J ends lost 3 bases and 4 bases respectively, with 14 bases between them. Germline V gene sequence: CDR1 SGDLS, CDR2 YYNGEE. The CDR3 sequence: CASSAGGPLYNEQFF. In DNA, the CDR3 is TGTGCCAGCAGCGCCGGAGGGCCGCTTTACAATGAGCAGTTCTTC. The variable domain in full, with the rest retrieved from reference TRBV9 and TRBJ2-1, is DSGVTQTPKHLITATGQRVTLRCSPRSGDLSVYWYQQSLDQGLQFLIQYYNGEERAKGNILERFSAQQFPDLHSELNLSSLELGDSALYFCASSAGGPLYNEQFFGPGTRLTVL.